This T cell receptor (beta chain) was recorded in a study of OX40 agonist ivuxolimab in advanced cancers. Background on the study: Three individuals attained partial responses, comprising one hepatocellular carcinoma case and two cutaneous melanoma cases. Study-wide findings and caveats: At doses 0.1 to 3.0 mg/kg, CD4+ and CD8+ clones expanded.

Sequenced by immunoSEQ multiplex PCR; TCRdb stores in-frame clones only, minus some. This table holds approximately 74,000 clones, 80% to 95% found once. As concerns this clone: The antigen remains undetermined.

Material: CD4+ or CD8+ T cells sorted from blood, obtained in a trial of the OX40 agonist ivuxolimab. The sequence came from an adult with an advanced solid tumor such as melanoma, head and neck, liver or kidney cancer.

This chain's CDR3 is CASSYTIPSGASPFF. CDR3 DNA sequence: TGTGCCAGCAGTTACACCATCCCAAGCGGGGCAAGCCCGTTCTTC. The chain joins TRBV6-5 to TRBJ2-1; TRBD2 aligns across 7 bases. The V gene's germline CDR1 is MNHEY and CDR2 SVGAGI. The CDR3 contains 15 residues. V dropped 2 bases and J dropped 15; count of bases not matched to a gene: 16.